The sequence of this T cell receptor (beta chain) was determined in a study of early T cells in non-severe SARS-CoV-2 infection. For the study at large: From unsorted whole blood, bulk RNA was sequenced, and the chains remained unpaired.

Study observations and caveats: VDJdb-based matching was biased toward anti-spike CD8 responses and missed private and CD4 specificities.

The CDR3 covers 11 residues. Germline V gene lookup returns CDR1 DFQATT and CDR2 SNEGSKA (reference sequence). Deletions cut 4 bases from V and 7 bases from J, with 8 bases between. In the library, individual cDNA molecules carried attached unique molecular identifiers. TCRdb passed the 5' RACE reads through MiXCR, listing each CDR3 protein once. The sample carries 45,000 to 55,000 distinct CDR3 sequences, roughly 6.5% recorded once. This clonotype was seen ten or more times. Antigen specificity is unknown. Material: whole blood. The genes are TRBV20-1 and TRBJ2-4; either TRBD1 or TRBD2 may fit D (5 bases each). The TCR sequence derives from an adult who was a healthcare worker with PCR-confirmed SARS-CoV-2 infection or an uninfected control (not recorded which). The CDR3 DNA follows: TGCAGTGCTATAGAGGGGAACATTCAGTACTTC. The encoded protein is CSAIEGNIQYF.